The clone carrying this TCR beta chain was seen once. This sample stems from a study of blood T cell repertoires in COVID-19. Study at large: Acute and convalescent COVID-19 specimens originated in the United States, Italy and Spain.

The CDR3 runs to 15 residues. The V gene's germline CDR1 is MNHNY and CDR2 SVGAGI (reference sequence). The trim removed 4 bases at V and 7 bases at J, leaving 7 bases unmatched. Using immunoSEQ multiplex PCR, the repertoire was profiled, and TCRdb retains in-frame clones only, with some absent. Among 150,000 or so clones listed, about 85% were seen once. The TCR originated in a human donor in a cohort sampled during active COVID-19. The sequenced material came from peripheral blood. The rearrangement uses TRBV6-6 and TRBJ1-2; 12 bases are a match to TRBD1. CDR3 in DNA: TGTGCCAGCAGTTCTTACGGGACAGGGGGCGTTGGCTACACCTTC. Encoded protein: CASSSYGTGGVGYTF.